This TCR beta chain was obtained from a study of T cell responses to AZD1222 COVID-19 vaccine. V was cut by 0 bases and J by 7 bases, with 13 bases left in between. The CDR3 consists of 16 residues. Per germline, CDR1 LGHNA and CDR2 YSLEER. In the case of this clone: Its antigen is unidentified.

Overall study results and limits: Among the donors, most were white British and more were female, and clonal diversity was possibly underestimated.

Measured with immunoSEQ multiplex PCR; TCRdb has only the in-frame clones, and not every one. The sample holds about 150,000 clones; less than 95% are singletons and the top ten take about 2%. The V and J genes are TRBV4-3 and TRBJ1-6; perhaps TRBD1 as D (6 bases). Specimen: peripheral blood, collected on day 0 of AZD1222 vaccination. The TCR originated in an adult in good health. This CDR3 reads CASSQDLSRGNSPLHF. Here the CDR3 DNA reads TGCGCCAGCAGCCAAGATCTTAGCAGGGGAAATTCACCCCTCCACTTT.